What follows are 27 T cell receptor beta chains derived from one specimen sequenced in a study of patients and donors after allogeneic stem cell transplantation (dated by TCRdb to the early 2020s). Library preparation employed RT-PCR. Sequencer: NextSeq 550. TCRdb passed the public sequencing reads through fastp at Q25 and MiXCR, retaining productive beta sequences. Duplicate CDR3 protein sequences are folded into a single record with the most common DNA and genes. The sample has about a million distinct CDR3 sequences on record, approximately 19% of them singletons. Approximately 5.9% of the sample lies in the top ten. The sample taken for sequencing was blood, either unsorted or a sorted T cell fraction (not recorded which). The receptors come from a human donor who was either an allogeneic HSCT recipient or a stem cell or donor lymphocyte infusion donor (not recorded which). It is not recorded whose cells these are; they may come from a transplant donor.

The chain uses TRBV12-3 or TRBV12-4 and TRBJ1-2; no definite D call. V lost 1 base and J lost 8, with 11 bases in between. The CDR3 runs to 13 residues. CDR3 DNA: TGTGCCAGCAGTTTAGATTCGGGGTCCGGCTACACCTTC. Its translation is CASSLDSGSGYTF.

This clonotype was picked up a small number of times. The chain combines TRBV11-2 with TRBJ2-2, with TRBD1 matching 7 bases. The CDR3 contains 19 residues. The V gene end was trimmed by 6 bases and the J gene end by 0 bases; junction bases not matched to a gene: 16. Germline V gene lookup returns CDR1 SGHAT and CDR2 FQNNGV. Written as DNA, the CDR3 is TGTGCCAGCAGGACCCCGAGACAGGGCGCATCCTCGAACACCGGGGAGCTGTTTTTT. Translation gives CASRTPRQGASSNTGELFF.

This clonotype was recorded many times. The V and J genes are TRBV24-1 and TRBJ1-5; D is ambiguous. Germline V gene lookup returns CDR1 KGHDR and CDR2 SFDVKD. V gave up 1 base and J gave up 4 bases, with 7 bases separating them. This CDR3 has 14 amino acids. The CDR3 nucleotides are TGTGCCACCAGTGATTTCCGAGGGAATCAGCCCCAGCATTTT. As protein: CATSDFRGNQPQHF.

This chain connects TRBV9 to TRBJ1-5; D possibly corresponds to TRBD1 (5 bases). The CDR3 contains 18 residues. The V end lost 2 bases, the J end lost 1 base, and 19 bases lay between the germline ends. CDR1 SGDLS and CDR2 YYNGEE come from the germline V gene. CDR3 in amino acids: CASSVKRDALMSNQPQHF. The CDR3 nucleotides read TGTGCCAGCAGCGTCAAACGGGACGCCCTAATGAGCAATCAGCCCCAGCATTTT.

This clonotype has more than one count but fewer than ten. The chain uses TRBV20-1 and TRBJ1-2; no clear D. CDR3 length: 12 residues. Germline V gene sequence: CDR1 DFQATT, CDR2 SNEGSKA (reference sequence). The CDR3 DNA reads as TGCAGCTACCAGACTGGGAACTATGGCTACACCTTC. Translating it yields CSYQTGNYGYTF.

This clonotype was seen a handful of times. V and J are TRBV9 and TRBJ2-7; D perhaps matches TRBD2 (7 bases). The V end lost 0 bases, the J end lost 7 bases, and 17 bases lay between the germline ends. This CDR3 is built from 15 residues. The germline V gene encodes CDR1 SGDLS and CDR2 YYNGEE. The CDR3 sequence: CASSVEGGTSNEQYF. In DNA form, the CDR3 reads TGTGCCAGCAGCGTAGAGGGGGGGACTTCGAATGAGCAGTACTTC.

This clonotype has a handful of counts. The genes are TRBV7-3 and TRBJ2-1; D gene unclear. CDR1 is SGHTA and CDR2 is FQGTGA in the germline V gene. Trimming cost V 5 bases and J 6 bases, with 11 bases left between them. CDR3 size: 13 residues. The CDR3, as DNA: TGTGCCAGCAGCCCATCTCGAATCAATGAGCAGTTCTTC. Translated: CASSPSRINEQFF.

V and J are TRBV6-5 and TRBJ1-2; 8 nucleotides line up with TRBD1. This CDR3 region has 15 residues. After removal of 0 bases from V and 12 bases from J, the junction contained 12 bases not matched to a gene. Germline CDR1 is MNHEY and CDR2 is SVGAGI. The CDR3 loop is CASSYSKRTGFGNTF. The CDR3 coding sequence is TGTGCCAGCAGTTACTCAAAACGGACAGGGTTCGGTAACACCTTC.

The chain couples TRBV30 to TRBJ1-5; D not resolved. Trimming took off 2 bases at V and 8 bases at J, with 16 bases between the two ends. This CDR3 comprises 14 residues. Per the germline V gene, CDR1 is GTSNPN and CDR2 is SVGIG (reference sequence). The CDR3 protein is CAWSQLGLNEPQHF. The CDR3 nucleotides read TGTGCCTGGAGTCAGCTGGGTTTAAATGAGCCCCAGCATTTT.

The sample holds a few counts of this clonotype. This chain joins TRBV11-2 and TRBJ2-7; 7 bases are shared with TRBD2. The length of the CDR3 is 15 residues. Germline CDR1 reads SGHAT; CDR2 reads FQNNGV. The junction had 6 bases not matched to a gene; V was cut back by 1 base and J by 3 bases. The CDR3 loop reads CASSLGLAEHYEQYF. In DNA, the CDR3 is TGTGCCAGCAGCTTAGGTCTAGCGGAACACTACGAGCAGTACTTC. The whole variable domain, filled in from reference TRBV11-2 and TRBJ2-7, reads EAGVAQSPRYKIIEKRQSVAFWCNPISGHATLYWYQQILGQGPKLLIQFQNNGVVDDSQLPKDRFSAERLKGVDSTLKIQPAKLEDSAVYLCASSLGLAEHYEQYFGPGTRLTVT.

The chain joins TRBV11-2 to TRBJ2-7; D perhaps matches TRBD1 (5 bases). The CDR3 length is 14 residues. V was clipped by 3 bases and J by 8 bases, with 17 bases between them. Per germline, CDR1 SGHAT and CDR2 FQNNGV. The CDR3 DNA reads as TGTGCCAGCAGCTTCGCCACTGTTCAGGGTCAGCAGTACTTC. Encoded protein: CASSFATVQGQQYF.

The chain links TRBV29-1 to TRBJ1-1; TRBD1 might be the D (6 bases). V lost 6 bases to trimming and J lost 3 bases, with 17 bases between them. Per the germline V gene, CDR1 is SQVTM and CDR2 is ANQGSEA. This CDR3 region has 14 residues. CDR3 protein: CSVPGGPFDTEAFF. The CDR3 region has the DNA TGCAGCGTGCCCGGGGGCCCCTTTGACACTGAAGCTTTCTTT. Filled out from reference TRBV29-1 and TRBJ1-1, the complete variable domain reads SAVISQKPSRDICQRGTSLTIQCQVDSQVTMMFWYRQQPGQSLTLIATANQGSEATYESGFVIDKFPISRPNLTFSTLTVSNMSPEDSSIYLCSVPGGPFDTEAFFGQGTRLTVV.

The CDR3 DNA is TGTGCCAGCAACCCCGGGACAATCGGGGATACGCAGTATTTT. This encodes CASNPGTIGDTQYF. This chain connects TRBV2 to TRBJ2-3; maybe TRBD1 (6 bases). Germline V lookup: CDR1 SNHLY, CDR2 FYNNEI. The germline V and J ends were trimmed by 7 bases and 6 bases, with 17 bases remaining between them. This CDR3 is built from 14 residues.

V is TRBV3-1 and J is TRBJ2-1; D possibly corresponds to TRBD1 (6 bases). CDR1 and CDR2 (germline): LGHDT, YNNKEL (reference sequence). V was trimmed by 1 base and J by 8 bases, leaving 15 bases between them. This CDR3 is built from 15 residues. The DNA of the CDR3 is TGTGCCAGCAGCCAAGCGGCAGGGGTAGAGTATGAGCAGTTCTTC. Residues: CASSQAAGVEYEQFF.

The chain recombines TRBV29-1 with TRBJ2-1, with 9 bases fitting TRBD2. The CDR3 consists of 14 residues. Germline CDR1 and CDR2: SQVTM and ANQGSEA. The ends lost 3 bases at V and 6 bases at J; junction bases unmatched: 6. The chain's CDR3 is CSVDSGTSFNEQFF. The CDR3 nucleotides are TGCAGCGTTGATTCAGGGACTAGCTTCAATGAGCAGTTCTTC.

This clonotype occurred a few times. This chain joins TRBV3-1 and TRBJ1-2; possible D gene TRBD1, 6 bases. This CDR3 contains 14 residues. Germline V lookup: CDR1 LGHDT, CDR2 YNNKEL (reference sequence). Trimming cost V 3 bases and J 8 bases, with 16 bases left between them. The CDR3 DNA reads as TGTGCCAGCAGCCACGGGATCACCGGGGGCGGCTACACCTTC. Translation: CASSHGITGGGYTF.

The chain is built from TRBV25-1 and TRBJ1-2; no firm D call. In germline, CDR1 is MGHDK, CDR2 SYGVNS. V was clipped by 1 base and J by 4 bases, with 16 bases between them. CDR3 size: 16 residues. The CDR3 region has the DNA TGTGCCAGCAGTGAATTAGTGGGGAGCCCCATCTATGGCTACACCTTC. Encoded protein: CASSELVGSPIYGYTF.

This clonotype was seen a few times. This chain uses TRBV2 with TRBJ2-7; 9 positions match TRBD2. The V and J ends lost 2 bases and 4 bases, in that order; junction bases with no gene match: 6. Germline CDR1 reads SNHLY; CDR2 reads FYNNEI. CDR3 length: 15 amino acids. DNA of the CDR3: TGTGCCAGCAGTGAAAGGCTAGCGGGAAGATACGAGCAGTACTTC. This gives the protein CASSERLAGRYEQYF.

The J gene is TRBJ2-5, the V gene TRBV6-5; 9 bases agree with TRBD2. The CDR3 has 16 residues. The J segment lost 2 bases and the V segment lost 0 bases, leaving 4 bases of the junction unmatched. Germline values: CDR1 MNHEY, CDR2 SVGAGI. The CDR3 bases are TGTGCCAGCAGTTACTCGATCGCGGGAGGGCAAGAGACCCAGTACTTC. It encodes CASSYSIAGGQETQYF.

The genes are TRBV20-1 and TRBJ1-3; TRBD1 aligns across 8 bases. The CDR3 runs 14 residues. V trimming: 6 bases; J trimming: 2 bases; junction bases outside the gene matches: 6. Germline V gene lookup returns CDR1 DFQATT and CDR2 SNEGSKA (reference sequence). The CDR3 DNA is TGCAGTGCAACGACAGGGGAGACTGGAAACACCATATATTTT. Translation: CSATTGETGNTIYF.

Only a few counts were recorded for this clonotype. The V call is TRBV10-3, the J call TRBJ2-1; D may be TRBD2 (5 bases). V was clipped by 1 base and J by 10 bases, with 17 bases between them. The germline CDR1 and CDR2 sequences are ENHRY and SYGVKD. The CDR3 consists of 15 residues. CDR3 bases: TGTGCCATCAGTGAGTTTGGACTTCTCGGCCGGGAGCAGTTCTTC. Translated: CAISEFGLLGREQFF.

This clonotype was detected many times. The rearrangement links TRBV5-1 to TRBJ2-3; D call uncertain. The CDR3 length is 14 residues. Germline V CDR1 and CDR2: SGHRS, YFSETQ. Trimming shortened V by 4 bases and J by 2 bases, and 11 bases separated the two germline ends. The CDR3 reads CASSLDGFTDTQYF. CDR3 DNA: TGCGCCAGCAGCCTGGATGGGTTCACAGATACGCAGTATTTT.

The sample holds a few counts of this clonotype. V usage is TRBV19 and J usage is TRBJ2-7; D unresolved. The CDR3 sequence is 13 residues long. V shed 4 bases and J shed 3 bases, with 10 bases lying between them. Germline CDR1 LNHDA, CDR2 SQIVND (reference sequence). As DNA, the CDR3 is TGTGCCAGTAGTAGCAACCCGGTCTACGAGCAGTACTTC. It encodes CASSSNPVYEQYF.

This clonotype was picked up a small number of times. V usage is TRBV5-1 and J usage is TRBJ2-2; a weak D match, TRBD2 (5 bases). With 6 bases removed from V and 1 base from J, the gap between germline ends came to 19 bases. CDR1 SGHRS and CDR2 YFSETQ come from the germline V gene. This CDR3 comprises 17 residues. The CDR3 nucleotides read TGCGCCAGCAAGACTACACCAGCGGCCTTGAACACCGGGGAGCTGTTTTTT. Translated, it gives CASKTTPAALNTGELFF.

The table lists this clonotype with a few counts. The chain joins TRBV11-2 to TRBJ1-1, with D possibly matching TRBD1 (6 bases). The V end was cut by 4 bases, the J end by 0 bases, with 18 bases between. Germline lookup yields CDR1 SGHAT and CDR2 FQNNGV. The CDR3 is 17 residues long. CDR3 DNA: TGTGCCAGCAGCTCCGGTCGGGGCAGGGGAATGAACACTGAAGCTTTCTTT. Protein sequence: CASSSGRGRGMNTEAFF.

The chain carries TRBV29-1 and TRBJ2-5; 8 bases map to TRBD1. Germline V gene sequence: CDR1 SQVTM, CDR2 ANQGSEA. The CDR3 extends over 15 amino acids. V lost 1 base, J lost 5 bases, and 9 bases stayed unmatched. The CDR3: CSVEGVRGRGETQYF. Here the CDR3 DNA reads TGCAGCGTTGAAGGAGTCAGGGGGCGCGGTGAGACCCAGTACTTC.

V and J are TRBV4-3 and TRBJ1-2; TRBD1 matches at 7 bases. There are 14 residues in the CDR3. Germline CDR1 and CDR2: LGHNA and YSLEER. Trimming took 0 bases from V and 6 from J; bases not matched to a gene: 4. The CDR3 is CASSQDQGVDGYTF. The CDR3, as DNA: TGCGCCAGCAGCCAAGATCAGGGGGTGGATGGCTACACCTTC.